A selection of T cell receptor beta chains follows, all from one sample in a study of blood T cell repertoires in COVID-19. Clones were sequenced by immunoSEQ multiplex PCR, and TCRdb holds only the in-frame ones, with some missing. Among tens of thousands of clones, about 90% were seen once, and the ten largest hold roughly 3.1%. The sample consisted of peripheral blood. The receptor source for this set is a man aged 50-59 years with active COVID-19. Each CDR3 is given with its conserved first and last residue. The order of the fields is clone size, D gene, V gene, J gene, CDR3 DNA, CDR3 protein. D genes are given only for firm matches. Clone size, where shown, is once, few, many, or a class for clones that have expanded.

clone_size: -
d_call: -
v_call: TRBV5-1
j_call: TRBJ2-5
cdr3_nt: TGCGCCAGCAGCTTGGAGTCAGTCCAAGAGACCCAGTACTTC
cdr3_aa: CASSLESVQETQYF

clone_size: -
d_call: TRBD1
v_call: TRBV7-2
j_call: TRBJ2-1
cdr3_nt: TGTGCCAGCAGATTTAACAGGGGGCAGGAATGGTACAATGAGCAGTTCTTC
cdr3_aa: CASRFNRGQEWYNEQFF

clone_size: -
d_call: TRBD2
v_call: TRBV27
j_call: TRBJ2-5
cdr3_nt: TGTGCCAGCAGTCCCCGACTCCTAGCGGCCAACCAAGAGACCCAGTACTTC
cdr3_aa: CASSPRLLAANQETQYF

clone_size: -
d_call: -
v_call: TRBV2
j_call: TRBJ2-4
cdr3_nt: TGTGCCAGCAGGAAGGATTCCGGGACTCCAGATATGTTACAGTACTTC
cdr3_aa: CASRKDSGTPDMLQYF

clone_size: -
d_call: -
v_call: TRBV7-2
j_call: TRBJ1-3
cdr3_nt: TGTGCCAGCAGCGCCTACCTCGACTCTGGAAACACCATATATTTT
cdr3_aa: CASSAYLDSGNTIYF

clone_size: -
d_call: -
v_call: TRBV4-2
j_call: TRBJ1-5
cdr3_nt: TGTGCCAGCAGCCAAGAAGGAGGACTGCGGATCAATCAGCCCCAGCATTTT
cdr3_aa: CASSQEGGLRINQPQHF

clone_size: once
d_call: -
v_call: TRBV29-1
j_call: TRBJ2-1
cdr3_nt: TGCAGCGTTGAATCGATGGCACAGGGTGATTTCGGGGAGCAGTTCTTC
cdr3_aa: CSVESMAQGDFGEQFF

clone_size: -
d_call: -
v_call: TRBV15
j_call: TRBJ1-3
cdr3_nt: TGTGCCACCAGCAGGAACGGGGTAGACTCTGGAAACACCATATATTTT
cdr3_aa: CATSRNGVDSGNTIYF

clone_size: -
d_call: -
v_call: TRBV7-2
j_call: TRBJ2-7
cdr3_nt: TGTGCCAGCAGTCGGAGTTACGAGCAGTACTTC
cdr3_aa: CASSRSYEQYF

clone_size: -
d_call: TRBD2
v_call: TRBV9
j_call: TRBJ2-5
cdr3_nt: TGTGCCAGCAGCCCCGATTGGACTAGCGGGGGGGTTCGAGAGACCCAGTACTTC
cdr3_aa: CASSPDWTSGGVRETQYF

clone_size: -
d_call: -
v_call: TRBV19
j_call: TRBJ1-1
cdr3_nt: TGTGCCAGTACCACTCAGAGGGGACAGAACACTGAAGCTTTCTTT
cdr3_aa: CASTTQRGQNTEAFF

clone_size: -
d_call: TRBD1
v_call: TRBV7-9
j_call: TRBJ1-2
cdr3_nt: TGTGCCAGCAGCTTAGGCGGACAGGGGGGTCACACCTTC
cdr3_aa: CASSLGGQGGHTF

clone_size: -
d_call: -
v_call: TRBV5-6
j_call: TRBJ2-3
cdr3_nt: TGTGCCAGCAGACCGGACTTCACAGATACGCAGTATTTT
cdr3_aa: CASRPDFTDTQYF

clone_size: -
d_call: -
v_call: TRBV13
j_call: TRBJ2-3
cdr3_nt: TGTGCCAGCAGCTTACGATCCGGGACAACTAGCACAGATACGCAGTATTTT
cdr3_aa: CASSLRSGTTSTDTQYF

clone_size: once
d_call: TRBD1
v_call: TRBV7-2
j_call: TRBJ1-3
cdr3_nt: TGTGCCAGCAGCTTAGGAACAGGGGGTTCACGAAACACCATATATTTT
cdr3_aa: CASSLGTGGSRNTIYF

clone_size: -
d_call: TRBD2
v_call: TRBV6-5
j_call: TRBJ2-2
cdr3_nt: TGTGCCAGCAGTTACGGTCTAGCGGGTACCGGGGAGCTGTTTTTT
cdr3_aa: CASSYGLAGTGELFF

clone_size: -
d_call: -
v_call: TRBV6-6
j_call: TRBJ2-5
cdr3_nt: TGTGCCAGCAGGGGCCGGGAGGAGACCCAGTACTTC
cdr3_aa: CASRGREETQYF

clone_size: -
d_call: -
v_call: TRBV9
j_call: TRBJ1-4
cdr3_nt: TGTGCCAGCAGCCTCGCGGGGGCAACTAATGAAAAACTGTTTTTT
cdr3_aa: CASSLAGATNEKLFF